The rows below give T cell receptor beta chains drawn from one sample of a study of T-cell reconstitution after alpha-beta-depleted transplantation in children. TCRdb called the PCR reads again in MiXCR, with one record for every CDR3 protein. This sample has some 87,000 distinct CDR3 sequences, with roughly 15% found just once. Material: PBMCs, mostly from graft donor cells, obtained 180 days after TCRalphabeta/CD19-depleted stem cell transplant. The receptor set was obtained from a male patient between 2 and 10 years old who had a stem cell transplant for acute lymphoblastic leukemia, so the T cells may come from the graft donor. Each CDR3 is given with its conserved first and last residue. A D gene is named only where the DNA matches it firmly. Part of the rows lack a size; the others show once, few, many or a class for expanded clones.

TGTGCCAGCATAGTCGGCGAGACCCAGTACTTC,CASIVGETQYF,.,TRBV6-5,.,TRBJ2-5
TGCGCCAGCAGGAGGGGGACTAGCGGGGGTATCGGGGAGCTGTTTTTT,CASRRGTSGGIGELFF,TRBD2,TRBV10-2,few,TRBJ2-2
TGTGCCAGCAGTTATACCGGGACAGGGATCTATGGCTACACCTTC,CASSYTGTGIYGYTF,TRBD1,TRBV27,few,TRBJ1-2
TGTGCCAGCAGTTCGACCAGGGGAGGGGGGACCCAGTACTTC,CASSSTRGGGTQYF,.,TRBV7-9,few,TRBJ2-5
TGCAGTGCTAGAGGTCAGAACGGCTGGGAGCAGTACTTC,CSARGQNGWEQYF,.,TRBV20-1,few,TRBJ2-7
TGTGCCAGCAGCCAAGATAGCAGCAAAAGTGAAGTTAATGAGCAGTTCTTC,CASSQDSSKSEVNEQFF,.,TRBV4-2,many,TRBJ2-1
TGTGCCAGCACACAGGACACTCACACAGATACGCAGTATTTT,CASTQDTHTDTQYF,.,TRBV6-1,.,TRBJ2-3
TGTGCCAGCAGCGGGCAGGGGCTCTACTTT,CASSGQGLYF,.,TRBV9,.,TRBJ1-1
TGTGCCAGCAGCCGCCGACTAGCGGGGGGGCAACGCCAAGAGACCCAGTACTTC,CASSRRLAGGQRQETQYF,TRBD2,TRBV6-1,.,TRBJ2-5
TGTGCCAGCAGTTCCCAGGACAGCCGAAAAAATAGCAATCAGCCCCAGCATTTT,CASSSQDSRKNSNQPQHF,.,TRBV12-3/TRBV12-4,few,TRBJ1-5
TGCAGTGCTAGAGTTGCTCACTGGGAGACCCAGTACTTC,CSARVAHWETQYF,.,TRBV20-1,many,TRBJ2-5
TGTGCCAGCAGTTTAAATCAGCCCCAGCATTTT,CASSLNQPQHF,.,TRBV27,few,TRBJ1-5
TGTGCCAGCACCGGAGCGGGGGGGCTTCGGGATGAGCAGTTCTTC,CASTGAGGLRDEQFF,TRBD2,TRBV12-3/TRBV12-4,few,TRBJ2-1
TGTGCCAGCAGCTTGGTTGGCACCGAAGAAGCTTTCTTT,CASSLVGTEEAFF,.,TRBV5-6,few,TRBJ1-1
TGTGCCAGATGGGACAGGGAGGTCACTGAAGCTTTCTTT,CARWDREVTEAFF,TRBD1,TRBV2,.,TRBJ1-1
TGTGCCAGCAGACAACCCGGGAGCCGAGGGGCCGGGGAGCTGTTTTTT,CASRQPGSRGAGELFF,.,TRBV7-8,.,TRBJ2-2
TGTGCCAGCAGTTTTGTTGCAGGTCCAGCGGTAGGATATGGCTACACCTTC,CASSFVAGPAVGYGYTF,.,TRBV12-3/TRBV12-4,many,TRBJ1-2
TGTGCCGGCAGCTTAGGGGGGGCCTATACCGACAATGAGCAGTTCTTC,CAGSLGGAYTDNEQFF,.,TRBV7-9,once,TRBJ2-1
TGTGCCAGCATGGGACTTTTGAATGAAAAACTGTTTTTT,CASMGLLNEKLFF,.,TRBV27,.,TRBJ1-4
TGCAGTGCTAGCGGGGGGGCGGGGCAGTACTTC,CSASGGAGQYF,TRBD2,TRBV20-1,.,TRBJ2-7
TGCAGTGCTAGATGGGCTAGCGGGGGTACTAGCTCCTACGAGCAGTACTTC,CSARWASGGTSSYEQYF,TRBD2,TRBV20-1,.,TRBJ2-7
TGTGCCACCAGTGTAGCTGGGGCCAACGTCCTGACTTTC,CATSVAGANVLTF,.,TRBV24-1,.,TRBJ2-6
TGCGCCAGCAGCCCACCCGGGACCCCCCCCTACAATGAGCAGTTCTTC,CASSPPGTPPYNEQFF,.,TRBV5-1,.,TRBJ2-1
TGTGCCAGCAGTCCCCTGGGCGGGACAGGGATCGATGGCTACACCTTC,CASSPLGGTGIDGYTF,TRBD1,TRBV12-3/TRBV12-4,many,TRBJ1-2
TGCAGTGCTAGAGATCCTGGGACAAAAGAGACCCAGTACTTC,CSARDPGTKETQYF,.,TRBV20-1,few,TRBJ2-5
TGCGCCAGCAGAAAGGGGAACTATGGCTACACCTTC,CASRKGNYGYTF,.,TRBV5-1,many,TRBJ1-2
TGTGCCAGCAGCTTGGAAGTGACAGGGGGACCCGGGGAGCTGTTTTTT,CASSLEVTGGPGELFF,TRBD1,TRBV5-4,.,TRBJ2-2
TGTGCCAGCAGCGGCAACAGGGGACGGCCCGGGGAGCTGTTTTTT,CASSGNRGRPGELFF,TRBD1,TRBV9,many,TRBJ2-2
TGCAGCGTTACTAGCGGAAGGGGGACCCAGTACTTC,CSVTSGRGTQYF,TRBD2,TRBV29-1,.,TRBJ2-5
TGTGCCAGCAGTTTCCCATCTAACAGGGGTTTCCCCGCCAAGGGGCCCCAGCATTTT,CASSFPSNRGFPAKGPQHF,TRBD1,TRBV28,many,TRBJ1-5
TGTGCCAGCATGGTACTAGCGGGGGGTGGAGATACGCAGTATTTT,CASMVLAGGGDTQYF,TRBD2,TRBV6-5,many,TRBJ2-3
TGCGCCAGCAGCTTGGAGCCGACAAGGATATACGAGCAGTACTTC,CASSLEPTRIYEQYF,.,TRBV5-1,few,TRBJ2-7
TGCAGTGCTAAAAGCGACGTGTACGAGCAGTACTTC,CSAKSDVYEQYF,.,TRBV20-1,.,TRBJ2-7
TGTGCCAGCAGCTTAGGGGGGGGAAATACGCAGTATTTT,CASSLGGGNTQYF,TRBD2,TRBV11-2,.,TRBJ2-3